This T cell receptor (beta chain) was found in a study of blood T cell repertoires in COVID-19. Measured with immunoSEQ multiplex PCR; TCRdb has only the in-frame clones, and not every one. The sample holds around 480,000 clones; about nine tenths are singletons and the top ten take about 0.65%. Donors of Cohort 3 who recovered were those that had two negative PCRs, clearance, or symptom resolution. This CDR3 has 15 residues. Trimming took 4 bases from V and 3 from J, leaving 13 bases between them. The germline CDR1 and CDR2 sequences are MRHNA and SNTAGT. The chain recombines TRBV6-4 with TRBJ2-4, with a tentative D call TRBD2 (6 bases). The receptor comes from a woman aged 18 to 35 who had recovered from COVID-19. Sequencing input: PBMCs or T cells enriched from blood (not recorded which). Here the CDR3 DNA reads TGTGCCAGCAGTGTCTACTGGCGGGACAAAAACATTCAGTACTTC. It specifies CASSVYWRDKNIQYF.